The 2 T cell receptor beta chains given below trace back to one sample, sequenced in a study of cytomegalovirus exposure and HLA in healthy donors. Repertoires were generated with immunoSEQ multiplex PCR, while TCRdb's copy carries only in-frame clones and drops some. The sample comprises 150,000 to 200,000 clones, approximately 81% of which are singletons, and 10% rests with the top ten. The specimen sequenced was PBMCs. These TCRs come from a man aged 25 to 40 in good health and CMV-seropositive.

V and J are TRBV5-1 and TRBJ2-6, with D hard to call. Germline V gene sequence: CDR1 SGHRS, CDR2 YFSETQ. Trimming took 0 bases from V and 4 from J, leaving 8 bases between them. This CDR3 is built from 15 residues. The CDR3 here is CASSLDRPGANVLTF. Written as DNA, the CDR3 is TGCGCCAGCAGCTTGGACAGACCCGGGGCCAACGTCCTGACTTTC.

The chain carries TRBV5-4 and TRBJ1-2; maybe TRBD1 (6 bases). The length of the CDR3 is 15 residues. V was shortened by 4 bases and J by 6 bases, with 19 bases between the two germline ends. Germline CDR1 reads SGHNT; CDR2 reads YYREEE (reference sequence). DNA for the CDR3: TGTGCCAGCAGCCTCGCAGGGGTCGTTTCCAATGGCTACACCTTC. It is translated as CASSLAGVVSNGYTF.